The 8 T cell receptor beta chains reported below all come from one sample, sequenced in a study of blood T cell repertoires in COVID-19. Sequencing was performed with immunoSEQ multiplex PCR; in TCRdb, only in-frame clones are kept and a portion is missing. The sample contains approximately 74,000 clones, nearly 80% of which appear only once. Sequencing was carried out using peripheral blood. These receptors came from a human donor in a cohort sampled during active COVID-19.

CDR3 nucleotides: TGTGCCACCAGTATGAAAGGACAGGGATACTACAATGAGCAGTTCTTC. Translation: CATSMKGQGYYNEQFF. This rearrangement joins TRBV24-1 to TRBJ2-1; 8 nucleotides agree with TRBD1. Germline V CDR1 and CDR2: KGHDR, SFDVKD. The trim removed 6 bases at V and 3 bases at J, leaving 9 bases unmatched. The CDR3 contains 16 residues.

The CDR3 nucleotides are TGTGCTAGTGGTCAACAGGGGCTCACAGATACGCAGTATTTT. It encodes CASGQQGLTDTQYF. This chain joins TRBV12-5 and TRBJ2-3, with 7 bases that match TRBD1. CDR1 and CDR2 from the germline V gene are LGHNT and FRNRAP. The V and J ends lost 5 bases and 2 bases, in that order; junction bases with no gene match: 4. This CDR3 region has 14 residues. Supplemented by reference TRBV12-5 and TRBJ2-3, the full variable domain reads DARVTQTPRHKVTEMGQEVTMRCQPILGHNTVFWYRQTMMQGLELLAYFRNRAPLDDSGMPKDRFSAEMPDATLATLKIQPSEPRDSAVYFCASGQQGLTDTQYFGPGTRLTVL.

J is TRBJ2-5 and V is TRBV28; possibly TRBD1 for D (5 bases). Trimming took 4 bases from V and 5 from J, leaving 8 bases between them. From germline, CDR1 is MDHEN and CDR2 SYDVKM. This CDR3 is 12 amino acids long. The CDR3 protein is CASSSGMETQYF. The DNA for the CDR3 is TGTGCCAGCAGTTCAGGGATGGAGACCCAGTACTTC.

This chain connects TRBV6-6 to TRBJ1-5; TRBD1 matches at 8 bases. The CDR3 is made up of 14 amino acids. The junction had 2 bases not matched to a gene; V was cut back by 4 bases and J by 3 bases. The germline CDR1 and CDR2 sequences are MNHNY and SVGAGI (reference sequence). CDR3 DNA: TGTGCCAGCAGTTTGACAGGGGCCAATCAGCCCCAGCATTTT. It yields the protein CASSLTGANQPQHF.

This chain uses TRBV29-1 with TRBJ2-7; perhaps TRBD2 as D (6 bases). This CDR3 is 13 amino acids long. V lost 7 bases and J 3 bases, leaving 16 bases between the germline ends. CDR1 SQVTM and CDR2 ANQGSEA come from the germline V gene. The CDR3, as DNA: TGCAGCGCGAGTGGAGGGTCCCTCTACGAGCAGTACTTC. Translating it yields CSASGGSLYEQYF.

CDR3 bases: TGCGCCAGCAGCATGCCGGAGGACAGGGGGTTAAACACCGGGGAGCTGTTTTTT. As protein: CASSMPEDRGLNTGELFF. This sequence joins TRBV5-1 and TRBJ2-2; the match to TRBD1 covers 10 bases. The CDR3 is 18 amino acids. Germline V lookup: CDR1 SGHRS, CDR2 YFSETQ. V trimming: 4 bases; J trimming: 2 bases; junction bases outside the gene matches: 11.

V and J are TRBV5-1 and TRBJ2-5, with a possible D match to TRBD2 (7 bases). V dropped 1 base and J dropped 7 bases, with 23 bases sitting between them. CDR3 size: 17 residues. Germline CDR1 is SGHRS and CDR2 is YFSETQ. This chain's CDR3 is CASSLFDGSGSTGTQYF. DNA of the CDR3: TGCGCCAGCAGCTTGTTTGATGGTAGCGGGTCGACAGGGACCCAGTACTTC.

This sequence joins TRBV27 and TRBJ1-2, with D tentatively TRBD1 (5 bases). Trimming removed 3 bases at V and 8 bases at J, with 19 bases between. CDR3 length: 15 amino acids. The germline V gene has CDR1 MNHEY and CDR2 SMNVEV (reference sequence). CDR3 sequence (DNA): TGTGCCAGCAGTTTTGGGCAGGGCCACTCTCTGGGCTACACCTTC. Its protein is CASSFGQGHSLGYTF.